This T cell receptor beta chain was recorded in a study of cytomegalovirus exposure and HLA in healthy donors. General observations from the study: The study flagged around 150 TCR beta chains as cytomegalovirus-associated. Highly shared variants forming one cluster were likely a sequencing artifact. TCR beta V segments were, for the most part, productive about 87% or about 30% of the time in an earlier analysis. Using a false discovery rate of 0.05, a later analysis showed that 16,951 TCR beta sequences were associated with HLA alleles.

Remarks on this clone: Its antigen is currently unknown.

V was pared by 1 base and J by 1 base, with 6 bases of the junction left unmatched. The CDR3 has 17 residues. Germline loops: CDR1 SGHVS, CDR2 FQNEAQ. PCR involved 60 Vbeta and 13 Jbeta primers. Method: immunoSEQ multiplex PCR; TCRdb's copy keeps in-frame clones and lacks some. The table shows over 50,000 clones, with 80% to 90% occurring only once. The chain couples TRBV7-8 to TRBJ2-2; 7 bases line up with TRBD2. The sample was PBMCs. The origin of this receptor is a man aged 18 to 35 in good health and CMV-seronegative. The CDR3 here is CASSLGVGGGNTGELFF. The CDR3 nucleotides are TGTGCCAGCAGCTTAGGAGTGGGCGGGGGGAACACCGGGGAGCTGTTTTTT. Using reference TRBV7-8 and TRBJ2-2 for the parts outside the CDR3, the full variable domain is GAGVSQSPRYKVAKRGQDVALRCDPISGHVSLFWYQQALGQGPEFLTYFQNEAQLDKSGLPSDRFFAERPEGSVSTLKIQRTQQEDSAVYLCASSLGVGGGNTGELFFGEGSRLTVL.